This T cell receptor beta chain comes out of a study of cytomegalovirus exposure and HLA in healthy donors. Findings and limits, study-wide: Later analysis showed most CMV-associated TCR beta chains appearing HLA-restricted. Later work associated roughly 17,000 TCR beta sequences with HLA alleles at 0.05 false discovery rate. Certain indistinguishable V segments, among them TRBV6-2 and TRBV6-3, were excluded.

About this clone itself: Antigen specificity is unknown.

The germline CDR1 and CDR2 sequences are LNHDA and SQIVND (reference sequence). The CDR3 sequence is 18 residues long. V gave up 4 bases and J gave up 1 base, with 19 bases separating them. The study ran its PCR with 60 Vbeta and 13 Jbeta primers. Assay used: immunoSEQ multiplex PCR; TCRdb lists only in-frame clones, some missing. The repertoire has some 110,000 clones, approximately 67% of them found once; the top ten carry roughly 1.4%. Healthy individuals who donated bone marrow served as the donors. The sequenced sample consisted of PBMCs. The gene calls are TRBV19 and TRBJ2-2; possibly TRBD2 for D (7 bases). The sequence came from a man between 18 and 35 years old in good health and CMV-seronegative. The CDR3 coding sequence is TGTGCCAGTAGTAAAGGGGGGGCCCGGCGGGAGAACACCGGGGAGCTGTTTTTT. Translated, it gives CASSKGGARRENTGELFF.